The 12 T cell receptor beta chains below come from one sample, sequenced in a study of T cells after yellow fever vaccination. TCRdb independently ran MiXCR on the 5' RACE reads; one entry per CDR3 protein. The data show a few hundred thousand distinct CDR3 sequences, 8.7% seen once. Sequencing was performed on PBMCs, taken on the day of the first yellow fever vaccination. Receptors originate from a man between 18 and 29 years old who received the YFV17D yellow fever vaccine.

This clonotype has more than one count but fewer than ten. The CDR3 is CASSVGPAGTYEQYF. The CDR3 DNA reads TGTGCCAGCAGCGTAGGCCCGGCAGGGACCTACGAGCAGTACTTC. The chain links TRBV9 to TRBJ2-7, with TRBD1 as a possible D gene (5 bases). Per the germline V gene, CDR1 is SGDLS and CDR2 is YYNGEE. Trimming stripped 0 bases from V and 2 bases from J, with 12 bases between. The CDR3 has 15 residues.

This clonotype was recorded at least ten times. This chain connects TRBV24-1 to TRBJ2-1, with D perhaps matching TRBD1 (5 bases). The V gene's germline CDR1 is KGHDR and CDR2 SFDVKD. The CDR3 covers 15 residues. V was shortened by 4 bases and J by 3 bases, with 12 bases between the two germline ends. Written as DNA, the CDR3 is TGTGCCACCAGTGACCCCCAGGGCTTCTACAATGAGCAGTTCTTC. As protein: CATSDPQGFYNEQFF.

This clonotype occurred a few times. The chain couples TRBV4-3 to TRBJ2-5; tentatively, D is TRBD2 (6 bases). This CDR3 has 15 residues. Per germline, CDR1 LGHNA and CDR2 YSLEER. V was shortened by 0 bases and J by 4 bases, with 12 bases between the two germline ends. The CDR3 DNA is TGCGCCAGCAGCCAAGATGTGGCGGAGGGAGAGACCCAGTACTTC. This codes for CASSQDVAEGETQYF.

V and J are TRBV29-1 and TRBJ2-5; TRBD2 matches 9 bases. This CDR3 region has 14 residues. V was clipped by 4 bases and J by 2 bases; unmatched bases: 5. Germline V gene sequence: CDR1 SQVTM, CDR2 ANQGSEA. In nucleotides, the CDR3 is TGCAGCGTTGGCCTAGCGGGGCAACAAGAGACCCAGTACTTC. Its translation is CSVGLAGQQETQYF.

The chain uses TRBV4-2 and TRBJ1-2; TRBD1 is a possible D gene (5 bases). This CDR3 has 15 residues. The germline V gene has CDR1 LGHNA and CDR2 YNFKEQ. The V end was cut by 0 bases, the J end by 0 bases, with 8 bases between. CDR3 amino acids: CASSQETDTNYGYTF. CDR3 in DNA: TGTGCCAGCAGCCAAGAGACAGATACTAACTATGGCTACACCTTC.

This clonotype was recorded many times. The chain links TRBV7-2 to TRBJ1-5; TRBD1 matches at 7 bases. The germline gives CDR1 SGHTA, CDR2 FQGNSA. The CDR3 runs to 15 residues. V lost 1 base, J lost 4 bases, and 4 bases stayed unmatched. The CDR3 DNA follows: TGTGCCAGCAGCTTAGAACAGGGGTTGAATCAGCCCCAGCATTTT. Translating gives CASSLEQGLNQPQHF.

This clonotype came up a few times. The V call is TRBV7-9, the J call TRBJ2-7, with 7 bases fitting TRBD1. From germline, CDR1 is SEHNR and CDR2 FQNEAQ (reference sequence). J was trimmed by 4 bases and V by 3 bases; bases with no gene match: 9. The CDR3 has 15 residues. CDR3 residues: CASSFSQGQGYEQYV. CDR3 bases: TGTGCCAGCAGCTTCTCACAGGGGCAAGGGTACGAGCAGTACGTC.

This clonotype was seen a few times. The germline gene is not matched at one end of the junction; a read error may be the cause. This chain uses TRBV11-2 with TRBJ1-6; D is possibly TRBD1 (5 bases). This CDR3 has 13 amino acids. Germline loops: CDR1 SGHAT, CDR2 FQNNGV. Here the CDR3 DNA reads TGTGCCAGCAGCTTAGAGCGCGGGACCCCCTCCGCTTTT. Translation: CASSLERGTPSAF.

This clonotype came up a few times. This chain joins TRBV4-3 and TRBJ1-2, with 7 positions matching TRBD1. In germline, CDR1 is LGHNA, CDR2 YSLEER. The CDR3 is 17 residues long. The V gene end was trimmed by 3 bases and the J gene end by 5 bases; junction bases not matched to a gene: 15. The CDR3 reads CASSQDRNTGTYYGYTF. The CDR3 DNA is TGCGCCAGCAGCCAGGACAGGAACACCGGGACCTATTATGGCTACACCTTC.

In this sample, this clonotype turned up many times. This chain's CDR3 is CSARAAGALTGELFF. The CDR3, as DNA: TGCAGTGCTAGAGCGGCAGGGGCGCTGACCGGGGAGCTGTTTTTT. The V call is TRBV20-1, the J call TRBJ2-2, with D maybe TRBD1 (6 bases). Germline-derived CDR1 and CDR2 are DFQATT and SNEGSKA (reference sequence). Trimming stripped 1 base from V and 5 bases from J, with 14 bases between. This CDR3 has 15 residues.

This clonotype was observed a handful of times. V and J are TRBV12-3 or TRBV12-4 and TRBJ2-1; the D gene could be TRBD1 or TRBD2 (5 bases each). Trimming stripped 5 bases from V and 4 bases from J, with 18 bases between. The CDR3 runs to 16 residues. CDR3 region: CASSPAVGAEYNEQFF. The CDR3 DNA sequence: TGTGCCAGCAGTCCCGCCGTCGGGGCGGAGTACAATGAGCAGTTCTTC.

This clonotype has at least ten counts. The chain links TRBV7-3 to TRBJ2-7, with D unresolved. Germline assignment: CDR1 SGHTA and CDR2 FQGTGA. CDR3 length equals 13 residues. V was clipped by 5 bases and J by 4 bases, with 12 bases between them. The DNA of the CDR3 is TGTGCCAGCAGCCTCCTCGAAAGATACGAGCAGTACTTC. This sequence encodes CASSLLERYEQYF.